A selection of T cell receptor beta chains follows, all from one sample in a study of control samples from healthy donors and cancer patients. The assay was immunoSEQ multiplex PCR, and TCRdb's table has in-frame clones only and misses some. The sample lists 90,000 to 150,000 clones, about nine tenths occurring once. Sequencing was carried out using blood. Every receptor here comes from a woman under 30 in good health. Both conserved end residues are part of each CDR3. Each record gives: V gene, J gene, D gene, clone size, CDR3 protein, CDR3 DNA. The D gene is left open where the match is weak. Size tells how often a clone was seen (once, few, many) or the class of an expanded clone, and some rows leave it out.

TRBV4-3	TRBJ2-7	.	.	CASSHGTPTTQGFYEQYF	TGCGCCAGCAGCCATGGTACTCCGACTACGCAGGGGTTCTACGAGCAGTACTTC
TRBV5-3	TRBJ2-2	.	.	CARTKKSTGELFF	TGTGCCAGAACCAAAAAGAGCACCGGGGAGCTGTTTTTT
TRBV19	TRBJ2-7	.	.	CASGGSGGSYEQYF	TGTGCCAGTGGGGGTTCAGGCGGTTCATACGAGCAGTACTTC
TRBV27	TRBJ1-2	.	.	CASSLSGSQGRYGYTF	TGTGCCAGCAGTTTATCCGGGTCCCAAGGAAGATATGGCTACACCTTC
TRBV7-2	TRBJ1-5	.	.	CASSLVRGNQPQHF	TGTGCCAGCAGCTTAGTCCGGGGGAATCAGCCCCAGCATTTT
TRBV7-9	TRBJ2-2	TRBD2	.	CASRGTNPSGELFF	TGTGCCAGCAGGGGGACTAACCCATCCGGGGAGCTGTTTTTT
TRBV9	TRBJ2-3	.	few	CASSLARNTDTQYF	TGTGCCAGCAGCCTCGCTAGAAACACAGATACGCAGTATTTT
TRBV28	TRBJ2-3	.	.	CASIRRAIGRDTQYF	TGTGCCAGCATACGCCGGGCAATCGGACGGGATACGCAGTATTTT
TRBV19	TRBJ1-1	.	.	CASRTASGTEAFF	TGTGCCAGTCGGACAGCTTCGGGCACTGAAGCTTTCTTT
TRBV28	TRBJ1-5	.	once	CASSFGDSNQPQHF	TGTGCCAGCAGTTTTGGAGATAGCAATCAGCCCCAGCATTTT
TRBV7-2	TRBJ2-5	TRBD2	.	CASSDSGAWQTQYF	TGTGCCAGCAGCGATAGCGGGGCGTGGCAGACCCAGTACTTC
TRBV15	TRBJ1-2	TRBD1	.	CATSQDRGPGYTF	TGTGCCACCAGCCAGGACAGGGGTCCTGGCTACACCTTC
TRBV12-1	TRBJ1-1	.	.	CASSFDSRSHLRGKGTEAFF	TGTGCCAGCAGCTTTGATTCCAGGTCTCACCTCAGGGGGAAGGGAACTGAAGCTTTCTTT
TRBV6-6	TRBJ2-7	TRBD1	.	CASTSGTGILYEQYF	TGTGCCAGCACCTCCGGGACAGGGATCCTTTACGAGCAGTACTTC
TRBV3-1/TRBV3-2	TRBJ1-1	.	.	CASSRTAPEAFF	TGTGCCAGCAGCCGAACGGCCCCTGAAGCTTTCTTT
TRBV5-6	TRBJ2-7	.	.	CASRLTHGGNAYEQYF	TGTGCCAGCAGATTAACTCATGGGGGAAATGCCTACGAGCAGTACTTC
TRBV15	TRBJ1-1	TRBD1	.	CATSRDLQGVYTEAFF	TGTGCCACCAGCAGAGACCTACAGGGGGTGTACACTGAAGCTTTCTTT
TRBV19	TRBJ2-7	TRBD1	.	CASSPEDRVYEQYF	TGTGCCAGTAGTCCTGAGGACAGGGTCTACGAGCAGTACTTC
TRBV4-1	TRBJ1-6	TRBD1	.	CASSQWLQGVESNSPLHF	TGCGCCAGCAGCCAATGGCTACAGGGGGTAGAAAGTAATTCACCCCTCCACTTT
TRBV11-2	TRBJ2-1	TRBD2	.	CASSPIRTSGPYNEQFF	TGTGCCAGCAGCCCCATACGGACTAGCGGTCCCTACAATGAGCAGTTCTTC
TRBV12-3/TRBV12-4	TRBJ2-7	.	.	CASSFGGYEQYF	TGTGCCAGCAGTTTTGGGGGCTACGAGCAGTACTTC
TRBV4-3	TRBJ1-2	.	.	CASSQEEAGRYGYTF	TGCGCCAGCAGCCAAGAGGAGGCAGGCCGCTATGGCTACACCTTC
TRBV3-1/TRBV3-2	TRBJ1-2	.	.	CASSQARSGTHYGYTF	TGTGCCAGCAGCCAAGCCCGGTCGGGGACACACTATGGCTACACCTTC
TRBV9	TRBJ2-5	TRBD1	.	CASSSNRDRAPTETQYF	TGTGCCAGCAGCTCAAACCGGGACAGGGCACCGACCGAGACCCAGTACTTC
TRBV5-1	TRBJ2-1	TRBD1	.	CASSPGQTYNEQFF	TGCGCCAGCTCCCCGGGACAGACTTACAATGAGCAGTTCTTC